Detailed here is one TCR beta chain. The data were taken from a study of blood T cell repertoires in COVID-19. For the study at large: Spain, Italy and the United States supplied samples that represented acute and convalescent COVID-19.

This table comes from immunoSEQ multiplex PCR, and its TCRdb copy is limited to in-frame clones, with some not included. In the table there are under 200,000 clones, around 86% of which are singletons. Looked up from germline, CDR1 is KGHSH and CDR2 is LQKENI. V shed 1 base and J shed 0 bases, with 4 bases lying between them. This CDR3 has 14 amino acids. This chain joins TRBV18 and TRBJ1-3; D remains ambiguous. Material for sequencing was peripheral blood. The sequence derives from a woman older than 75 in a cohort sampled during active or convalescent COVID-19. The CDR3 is CASSPRDSGNTIYF. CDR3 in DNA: TGTGCCAGCTCACCACGAGACTCTGGAAACACCATATATTTT.